The clone carrying this T cell receptor beta chain was observed a handful of times. It was ten milliliters of peripheral blood that were drawn from each donor. A second PCR, run for roughly 7 to 12 cycles, used a sample-barcoded 5' primer plus a J-beta primer mix. The yield of each sample was at least 2.5 million CDR3-containing paired-end reads. TCRdb itself ran the 5' RACE reads through MiXCR, one entry per CDR3 protein. The table shows about 290,000 distinct CDR3 sequences, with around 29% occurring only once. The sample is drawn from a study of blood T cells in healthy people across ages. This CDR3 is 15 amino acids long. CDR1 SGDLS and CDR2 YYNGEE come from the germline V gene. V was cut by 3 bases and J by 3 bases, with 12 bases left in between.

What was sequenced was blood. V gene TRBV9 combines with J gene TRBJ1-4, with a possible D match to TRBD1 (6 bases). This clonotype originated in a woman in her 70s in good health. In DNA form, the CDR3 reads TGTGCCAGCAGCGGGGGGGGCGGACCTAATGAAAAACTGTTTTTT. Protein: CASSGGGGPNEKLFF.